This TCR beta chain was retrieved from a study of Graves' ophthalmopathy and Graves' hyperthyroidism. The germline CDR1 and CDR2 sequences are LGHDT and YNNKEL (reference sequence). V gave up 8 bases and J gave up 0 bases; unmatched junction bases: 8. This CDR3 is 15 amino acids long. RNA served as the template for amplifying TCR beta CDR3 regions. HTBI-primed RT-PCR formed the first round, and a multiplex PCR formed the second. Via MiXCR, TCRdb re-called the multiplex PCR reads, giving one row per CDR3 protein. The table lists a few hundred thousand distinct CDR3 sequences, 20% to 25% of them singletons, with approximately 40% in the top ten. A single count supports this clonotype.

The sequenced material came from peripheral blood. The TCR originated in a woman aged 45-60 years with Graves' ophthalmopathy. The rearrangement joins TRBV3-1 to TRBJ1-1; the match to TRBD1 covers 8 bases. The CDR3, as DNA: TGTGCCAGCCCCGGACAGGGTGTTATGAACACTGAAGCTTTCTTT. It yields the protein CASPGQGVMNTEAFF.